These 31 T cell receptor beta chains originate from one sample sequenced in a study of molecular identifiers for immune sequencing clone quantification. TCRdb reprocessed the PCR reads via MiXCR and lists one record per CDR3 protein. The data hold 400,000 to 600,000 distinct CDR3 sequences, with about 25% observed a single time. The material sequenced was naive CD8+ T cells from blood, with Jurkat cell RNA spiked in. The subset: FACS-sorted CD8+CD4-CCR7+CD45RA+ naive T cells. These receptors all come from a human donor in good health. Some libraries in this study had Jurkat cell RNA spiked in.

For this clonotype: With a much larger clone just one base away, this may be a read error. V is TRBV11-2 and J is TRBJ2-1; D uncertain. Per the germline V gene, CDR1 is SGHAT and CDR2 is FQNNGV. Deletions cut 5 bases from V and 2 bases from J, with 10 bases between. The CDR3 contains 14 residues. DNA for the CDR3: TGTGCCAGCAGCCTCCTTAGCCCCTACAATGAGCAGTTCTTC. This translates into CASSLLSPYNEQFF.

This clonotype was seen a few times. The chain uses TRBV30 and TRBJ2-5; TRBD2 matches at 7 bases. The germline V gene has CDR1 GTSNPN and CDR2 SVGIG (reference sequence). The CDR3 consists of 14 residues. With V trimmed by 4 bases and J by 1 base, 6 bases remained unmatched. CDR3 coding DNA: TGTGCCTGGACCCTGGGGGGGAGCCAAGAGACCCAGTACTTC. Its protein is CAWTLGGSQETQYF.

This chain joins TRBV12-5 and TRBJ1-1; D is uncertain. Trimming shortened V by 0 bases and J by 10 bases, and 15 bases separated the two germline ends. From germline, CDR1 is LGHNT and CDR2 FRNRAP. The CDR3 spans 14 residues. The CDR3 loop reads CASGLVSTRSGAFF. CDR3 nucleotides: TGTGCTAGTGGTTTGGTCTCGACAAGATCGGGAGCTTTCTTT.

This clonotype was recorded many times. The rearrangement links TRBV29-1 to TRBJ2-7; 9 positions match TRBD1. Germline V CDR1 and CDR2: SQVTM, ANQGSEA. The CDR3 runs to 12 residues. J lost 4 bases, V lost 7 bases, and 5 bases had no gene match. CDR3 coding DNA: TGCAGCGGGACAGGGGTGGGGTACGAGCAGTACTTC. This gives the protein CSGTGVGYEQYF.

This clonotype was recorded many times. This chain connects TRBV28 to TRBJ1-1; no firm D call. The CDR3 loop spans 13 amino acids. V shed 2 bases and J shed 4 bases, with 8 bases lying between them. Germline values: CDR1 MDHEN, CDR2 SYDVKM. This chain's CDR3 is CASSLTPGTEAFF. In DNA, the CDR3 is TGTGCCAGCAGTTTAACCCCGGGCACTGAAGCTTTCTTT. Looking up the rest from reference TRBV28 and TRBJ1-1 gives the full variable domain: DVKVTQSSRYLVKRTGEKVFLECVQDMDHENMFWYRQDPGLGLRLIYFSYDVKMKEKGDIPEGYSVSREKKERFSLILESASTNQTSMYLCASSLTPGTEAFFGQGTRLTVV.

A single count supports this clonotype. Possible read error: a much larger clone is one base away. The chain joins TRBV30 to TRBJ2-7, with 8 nucleotides matching TRBD1. The CDR3 runs 13 residues. Germline V gene data show CDR1 as GTSNPN and CDR2 as SVGIG (reference sequence). CDR3 sequence (DNA): TGTGCCCGGAGTGTGGACAGGGTCTACGAGCAGTACTTC. It translates to CARSVDRVYEQYF. Looking up the rest from reference TRBV30 and TRBJ2-7 gives the full variable domain: SQTIHQWPATLVQPVGSPLSLECTVEGTSNPNLYWYRQAAGRGLQLLFYSVGIGQISSEVPQNLSASRPQDRQFILSSKKLLLSDSGFYLCARSVDRVYEQYFGPGTRLTVT.

This clonotype was detected many times. The J gene is TRBJ1-1, the V gene TRBV29-1; 8 nucleotides match TRBD1. V dropped 1 base and J dropped 3; count of bases not matched to a gene: 1. The CDR3 has 13 amino acids. Germline V gene sequence: CDR1 SQVTM, CDR2 ANQGSEA. The CDR3 loop reads CSVEVTGDTEAFF. The DNA of the CDR3 is TGCAGCGTTGAAGTGACAGGGGACACTGAAGCTTTCTTT.

This clonotype showed up just a few times. V is TRBV15 and J is TRBJ1-4; D is uncertain. Germline V gene sequence: CDR1 LNHNV, CDR2 YYDKDF (reference sequence). The V end lost 2 bases, the J end lost 4 bases, and 17 bases lay between the germline ends. The CDR3 spans 17 residues. The CDR3 here is CATSRSTANPLNEKLFF. The CDR3, as DNA: TGTGCCACCAGCAGATCTACAGCAAACCCACTTAATGAAAAACTGTTTTTT. Full variable domain (remainder filled in from reference TRBV15 and TRBJ1-4): DAMVIQNPRYQVTQFGKPVTLSCSQTLNHNVMYWYQQKSSQAPKLLFHYYDKDFNNEADTPDNFQSRRPNTSFCFLDIRSPGLGDTAMYLCATSRSTANPLNEKLFFGSGTQLSVL.

V and J are TRBV6-6 and TRBJ1-1; 10 bases are shared with TRBD1. The germline V gene has CDR1 MNHNY and CDR2 SVGAGI (reference sequence). The CDR3 covers 16 residues. V trimming: 4 bases; J trimming: 4 bases; junction bases outside the gene matches: 9. The CDR3 spells CASSSSGQGISTEAFF. For the CDR3, the DNA is TGTGCCAGCAGTTCCTCGGGACAGGGGATTTCCACTGAAGCTTTCTTT.

The V call is TRBV27, the J call TRBJ2-7; 7 bases are a match to TRBD1. CDR1 MNHEY and CDR2 SMNVEV come from the germline V gene (reference sequence). Trimming cost V 5 bases and J 0 bases; bases outside gene matches: 10. This CDR3 contains 16 residues. The CDR3: CASSLGTDPSSYEQYF. CDR3 nucleotides: TGTGCCAGCAGTCTTGGGACAGACCCAAGCTCCTACGAGCAGTACTTC.

V gene TRBV18 combines with J gene TRBJ2-7; D gene uncertain. Germline CDR1 KGHSH, CDR2 LQKENI. The CDR3 has 16 amino acids. Trimming took 4 bases from V and 3 from J, leaving 19 bases between them. The CDR3 reads CASSHKLPGPDYEQYF. The CDR3 DNA is TGTGCCAGCTCACACAAGCTCCCAGGTCCAGACTACGAGCAGTACTTC.

This clonotype was seen a handful of times. The genes are TRBV19 and TRBJ2-5, with no clear D. Trimming stripped 2 bases from V and 3 bases from J, with 7 bases between. The CDR3 runs to 13 residues. CDR1 LNHDA and CDR2 SQIVND come from the germline V gene (reference sequence). CDR3 residues: CASSIIHEETQYF. The CDR3 DNA follows: TGTGCCAGTAGTATAATACACGAAGAGACCCAGTACTTC.

Notes on this clonotype: Germline and junction disagree at one end, which may indicate a read error. The V and J genes are TRBV3-1 and TRBJ2-5, with D perhaps matching TRBD2 (5 bases). The CDR3 is 16 amino acids. Germline CDR1 is LGHDT and CDR2 is YNNKEL (reference sequence). The CDR3 nucleotides read TGTGCCGGCAGCCAAGATTTTCAGCGGAACCAAGAGACCCAGTACTTC. This encodes CAGSQDFQRNQETQYF.

The J gene is TRBJ2-1, the V gene TRBV11-2, with 9 bases lining up with TRBD2. This CDR3 is built from 16 residues. Per the germline V gene, CDR1 is SGHAT and CDR2 is FQNNGV. V lost 2 bases to trimming and J lost 5 bases; unmatched junction nucleotides: 7. CDR3 sequence: CASSLLGTSTDNEQFF. CDR3 coding DNA: TGTGCCAGCAGCTTACTTGGGACTAGCACCGACAATGAGCAGTTCTTC.

For this clonotype: Relative to the germline gene, one junction end is altered; a read error may explain this. This sequence joins TRBV20-1 and TRBJ2-7; 9 nucleotides agree with TRBD2. The CDR3 length is 14 residues. The germline gives CDR1 DFQATT, CDR2 SNEGSKA (reference sequence). CDR3 DNA: TGCGGTGCCATTAGACTAGCGGTAAACTACGAGCAGTACTTC. Residues: CGAIRLAVNYEQYF.

The chain combines TRBV12-3 or TRBV12-4 with TRBJ2-7; 10 bases align to TRBD2. This CDR3 contains 15 residues. Trimming cost V 3 bases and J 1 base; bases outside gene matches: 3. In DNA form, the CDR3 reads TGTGCCAGCAGTTTTCTAGCGGGAGTTTCCTACGAGCAGTACTTC. It translates to CASSFLAGVSYEQYF.

This clonotype was detected a few times. This chain links TRBV7-9 with TRBJ2-5; D is unresolved. V shed 5 bases and J shed 5 bases, with 12 bases lying between them. Looked up from germline, CDR1 is SEHNR and CDR2 is FQNEAQ (reference sequence). CDR3 length equals 13 residues. CDR3 sequence reads: CASSLTIVETQYF. CDR3 bases: TGTGCCAGCAGCCTCACTATAGTGGAGACCCAGTACTTC.

This clonotype was picked up one time. Germline and junction disagree at one end, which may indicate a read error. V usage is TRBV15 and J usage is TRBJ1-6; D perhaps matches TRBD1 (5 bases). The CDR3 loop spans 14 amino acids. CDR1 is LNHNV and CDR2 is YYDKDF in the germline V gene (reference sequence). Here the CDR3 DNA reads TGTGCCACCAGCAGCGGGACTTCGAATTCACCCCTCCGCTTT. It translates to CATSSGTSNSPLRF. The full variable domain, rest sourced from reference TRBV15 and TRBJ1-6, is DAMVIQNPRYQVTQFGKPVTLSCSQTLNHNVMYWYQQKSSQAPKLLFHYYDKDFNNEADTPDNFQSRRPNTSFCFLDIRSPGLGDTAMYLCATSSGTSNSPLRFGNGTRLTVT.

V is TRBV5-1 and J is TRBJ1-3; 10 bases fit TRBD1. Trimming removed 5 bases from V and 2 bases from J; junction bases left unmatched: 4. Looked up from germline, CDR1 is SGHRS and CDR2 is YFSETQ. This CDR3 has 15 amino acids. The CDR3 protein is CASRTGTGAGNTIYF. As DNA, the CDR3 is TGCGCCAGCAGGACCGGGACAGGGGCTGGAAACACCATATATTTT.

This clonotype occurred many times. The V call is TRBV5-4, the J call TRBJ2-7; tentatively, D is TRBD1 (5 bases). The V and J ends lost 0 bases and 4 bases respectively, with 11 bases between them. The CDR3 extends over 14 amino acids. Germline CDR1 SGHNT, CDR2 YYREEE (reference sequence). CDR3 sequence (DNA): TGTGCCAGCAGCTTGGAAGACAGCAGATACGAGCAGTACTTC. It is translated as CASSLEDSRYEQYF.

This rearrangement joins TRBV4-3 to TRBJ1-2; maybe TRBD1 (5 bases). The germline V gene encodes CDR1 LGHNA and CDR2 YSLEER. Trimming took 3 bases from V and 4 from J, leaving 9 bases between them. The CDR3 has 13 amino acids. This CDR3 reads CASSHGTGYGYTF. The DNA of the CDR3 is TGCGCCAGCAGCCACGGAACAGGCTATGGCTACACCTTC.

The chain joins TRBV6-2 or TRBV6-3 to TRBJ2-5; no reliable D call. V was clipped by 2 bases and J by 5 bases, with 21 bases between them. This CDR3 has 17 amino acids. Germline V lookup: CDR1 MNHEY, CDR2 SVGEGT. The CDR3 nucleotides are TGTGCCAGCAGTTACCCTCCGACAACGGATGTTTCGGAGACCCAGTACTTC. Translation: CASSYPPTTDVSETQYF.

This clonotype was detected a few times. V and J are TRBV14 and TRBJ2-7; D is uncertain. V gave up 1 base and J gave up 0 bases, with 7 bases separating them. Per germline, CDR1 SGHDN and CDR2 FVKESK. CDR3 length: 14 residues. CDR3 sequence: CASSQGTTSYEQYF. For the CDR3, the DNA is TGTGCCAGCAGCCAAGGAACGACCTCCTACGAGCAGTACTTC. Based on the CDR3 plus reference TRBV14 and TRBJ2-7, the full variable domain is EAGVTQFPSHSVIEKGQTVTLRCDPISGHDNLYWYRRVMGKEIKFLLHFVKESKQDESGMPNNRFLAERTGGTYSTLKVQPAELEDSGVYFCASSQGTTSYEQYFGPGTRLTVT.

Turning to this clonotype: A read error is possible here, since a much larger clone lies one base away. The chain joins TRBV27 to TRBJ2-3; 9 bases line up with TRBD2. V was clipped by 8 bases and J by 4 bases; unmatched bases: 10. The CDR3 is made up of 15 amino acids. Germline V gives CDR1 MNHEY, CDR2 SMNVEV (reference sequence). CDR3 bases: TGTGCCAGCGGCTTAGCGGGAGTGTTGCCAGATACGCAGTATTTT. Translating it yields CASGLAGVLPDTQYF.

This rearrangement joins TRBV4-1 to TRBJ1-1; unclear D gene. In germline, CDR1 is MGHRA, CDR2 YSYEKL. The V end was cut by 4 bases, the J end by 2 bases, with 11 bases between. The CDR3 contains 14 residues. The CDR3 region has the DNA TGCGCCAGCAGCCCCACCTTTTATAACACTGAAGCTTTCTTT. Protein sequence: CASSPTFYNTEAFF.

This clonotype came up many times. The chain uses TRBV29-1 and TRBJ2-3; D ambiguous. The CDR3 covers 12 residues. The germline CDR1 and CDR2 sequences are SQVTM and ANQGSEA. Trimming took off 2 bases at V and 2 bases at J, with 5 bases between the two ends. In DNA, the CDR3 is TGCAGCGTTGAACTAATCACAGATACGCAGTATTTT. It encodes CSVELITDTQYF.

The table lists this clonotype with a few counts. The rearrangement links TRBV16 to TRBJ2-1; D unresolved. Germline V lookup: CDR1 KGHSY, CDR2 FQNENV. V lost 0 bases to trimming and J lost 2 bases, with 11 bases between them. This CDR3 spans 16 amino acids. In DNA, the CDR3 is TGTGCCAGCAGCCAATCATCGAACAACGCCTACAATGAGCAGTTCTTC. Amino acid sequence: CASSQSSNNAYNEQFF.

The V call is TRBV7-9, the J call TRBJ1-6, with 7 bases lining up with TRBD1. The J segment lost 7 bases and the V segment lost 5 bases, leaving 8 bases of the junction unmatched. Per the germline V gene, CDR1 is SEHNR and CDR2 is FQNEAQ (reference sequence). The CDR3 totals 15 residues. For the CDR3, the DNA is TGTGCCAGCAGCCCGTTACAGGGGAACAATTCACCCCTCCACTTT. Encoded protein: CASSPLQGNNSPLHF.

This clonotype appeared a few times. V is TRBV7-7 and J is TRBJ2-3, with 8 nucleotides matching TRBD1. This CDR3 has 15 amino acids. Germline trimming cut 5 bases from V and 8 bases from J; bases unmatched to any gene: 12. The germline gives CDR1 SSHAT, CDR2 FNYEAQ (reference sequence). The CDR3 DNA reads TGTGCCAGCAGCAGAGAAATTGGACAGGGAGGTACGCAGTATTTT. Its protein is CASSREIGQGGTQYF.

The rearrangement links TRBV27 to TRBJ2-7; D gene ambiguous. The V end lost 2 bases, the J end lost 6 bases, and 11 bases lay between the germline ends. Germline CDR1 MNHEY, CDR2 SMNVEV (reference sequence). CDR3 length: 13 amino acids. The CDR3 DNA follows: TGTGCCAGCAGTTTAGGCAGCTTGGGCGAGCAGTACTTC. Translated: CASSLGSLGEQYF.

This clonotype has more than one count but fewer than ten. This chain uses TRBV3-1 with TRBJ1-1; D is possibly TRBD1 (5 bases). CDR3 length: 15 residues. V was clipped by 7 bases and J by 0 bases, with 15 bases between them. Germline V gene sequence: CDR1 LGHDT, CDR2 YNNKEL (reference sequence). CDR3: CASTPGPGMNTEAFF. The CDR3 DNA sequence: TGTGCCAGCACCCCGGGACCAGGAATGAACACTGAAGCTTTCTTT.